This is a list of T cell receptor beta chains from one sample in a study of Graves' ophthalmopathy and Graves' hyperthyroidism. Via MiXCR, TCRdb re-called the multiplex PCR reads, giving one row per CDR3 protein. The sample yields about 380,000 distinct CDR3 sequences, less than 20% seen once. Sequenced input: peripheral blood. All receptors derive from a woman aged 18-29 years with stable Graves' hyperthyroidism. CDR3s include the opening cysteine and the closing phenylalanine or tryptophan. A D gene is named only where the DNA matches it firmly. Clone size is not always given. Where it is, it says once, few, many or a class for expanded clones.

clone size	D gene	V gene	J gene	CDR3 DNA	CDR3 protein
many	NA	TRBV2	TRBJ2-7	TGTGCCAGCAGGGGTAGCGTACCCTCTACCGAGCAGTACTTC	CASRGSVPSTEQYF
many	NA	TRBV19	TRBJ1-2	TGTGCCAGTAGCCCACAGGGTTACGTTGGCTACACCTTC	CASSPQGYVGYTF
many	NA	TRBV20-1	TRBJ1-2	TGCAGTGCTAGGCCCGGTCCGATTTATGGCTACACCTTC	CSARPGPIYGYTF
many	NA	TRBV20-1	TRBJ2-5	TGCATACGTGGGCAGAATCAAGAGACCCAGTACTTC	CIRGQNQETQYF
NA	NA	TRBV7-9	TRBJ2-6	TGTGCCAGCAGCTGGGGGGAAGTGGGGGCCAACGTCCTGACTTTC	CASSWGEVGANVLTF
many	NA	TRBV27	TRBJ1-6	TGTGCCAGCAGTTTAATTCGGGCTCGGAGTAATTCACCCCTCCACTTT	CASSLIRARSNSPLHF
many	NA	TRBV12-3/TRBV12-4	TRBJ1-2	TGTGCCAGCAGTAGGAACGTGCTCTTC	CASSRNVLF
many	NA	TRBV27	TRBJ1-1	TGTGCCAGCAGCCATGACGGGTCCACTGAAGCTTTCTTT	CASSHDGSTEAFF
many	NA	TRBV2	TRBJ1-2	TGTGCCAGCAGCGTTGGGAGTTGGGACGGACGAGGGACAAACTATGGCTACACCTTC	CASSVGSWDGRGTNYGYTF
NA	NA	TRBV20-1	TRBJ2-5	TGCAGTGCCAGAGTCGGCTTGGAGACCCAGTACTTC	CSARVGLETQYF
many	NA	TRBV5-1	TRBJ2-2	TGCGCCAGCAGCTTGCCGGGCTTGGAGCTGTTTTTT	CASSLPGLELFF
many	NA	TRBV11-2	TRBJ1-2	TGTGCCAGCAGCTTAGGCGAATGGAGGGGCCAGAACTATGGCTACACCTTC	CASSLGEWRGQNYGYTF
many	NA	TRBV6-5	TRBJ1-2	TGTGCCAGCAGTTACAGGGAAGAGTATGGCTACACCTTC	CASSYREEYGYTF
many	TRBD2	TRBV20-1	TRBJ2-5	TGCAGTGCTAGGGGATCTAGCGGGGGAGATCAAGAGACCCAGTACTTC	CSARGSSGGDQETQYF
NA	NA	TRBV19	TRBJ1-2	TGTGCCAGTAATCCTTTCGGGGCGGATGGCTACACCTTC	CASNPFGADGYTF
many	NA	TRBV6-2/TRBV6-3	TRBJ1-1	TGTGCCAGCAGTTACACAGGTACCACTGAAGCTTTCTTT	CASSYTGTTEAFF
NA	TRBD1	TRBV6-1	TRBJ2-7	TGTGCCAGCAGTGAGAACAGGGGGTCCTACGAGCAGTACTTC	CASSENRGSYEQYF
many	NA	TRBV2	TRBJ1-2	TGTGCCAGCCCCGTTAAGAGGGGCGGCTACACCTTC	CASPVKRGGYTF
NA	NA	TRBV28	TRBJ1-5	TGTGCCAGCAGTCCATTCCCATCCGGAGGGGTCGATTCTCAGCCCCAGCATTTT	CASSPFPSGGVDSQPQHF
many	NA	TRBV24-1	TRBJ2-4	TGTGCCACCAGTGATTCCCGGACATTTCTGGGTTCCAAAAACATTCAGTACTTC	CATSDSRTFLGSKNIQYF
NA	NA	TRBV7-2	TRBJ2-7	TGTGCCAGCAGCCCGACGGCGGGCCCCTACGAGCAGTACTTC	CASSPTAGPYEQYF
many	NA	TRBV6-5	TRBJ1-5	TGTGCCAGCAGCCGGACGGGGCTCGATCAGCCCCAGCATTTT	CASSRTGLDQPQHF
many	NA	TRBV6-5	TRBJ1-3	TGTGCCAGCAGCCACGGGACGGGGAGAAACACCATATATTTT	CASSHGTGRNTIYF
many	NA	TRBV11-3	TRBJ1-2	TGTGCCAGCAGCCTCTACAGGAAAGGCTACACCTTC	CASSLYRKGYTF
many	NA	TRBV6-1	TRBJ2-7	TGTGCCAGCAGTGAAACAGGGAGGATCCAATATTACGAGCAGTACTTC	CASSETGRIQYYEQYF
many	TRBD1	TRBV6-5	TRBJ1-1	TGTGCCAGCAGTTACAGGGACAGGGGTACTGAAGCTTTCTTT	CASSYRDRGTEAFF
few	NA	TRBV7-9	TRBJ2-2	TGTGCCAGCAGCCTGGCGGTGGGGAACACCGGGGAGCTGTTTTTT	CASSLAVGNTGELFF
many	NA	TRBV20-1	TRBJ2-5	TGCAGTGCTAGAGATCGATCCCCTTTGGGGGCGCCCCATGAGACCCAGTACTTC	CSARDRSPLGAPHETQYF
many	TRBD1	TRBV5-1	TRBJ2-7	TGCGCCAGCAGCATACGACAGGGCGGCTTCGGCGAGCAGTACTTC	CASSIRQGGFGEQYF
many	TRBD1	TRBV19	TRBJ1-2	TGTGCCAGTAGTCCCCGACAGGGGTCCAACTATGGCTACACCTTC	CASSPRQGSNYGYTF
many	NA	TRBV28	TRBJ1-2	TGTGCCAGCAGTTTAATCGTCAGGGATGGCTACACCTTC	CASSLIVRDGYTF
many	TRBD1	TRBV7-8	TRBJ2-5	TGTGCCAGCAGCCCAGGGGGTCTAGAGACCCAGTACTTC	CASSPGGLETQYF
many	NA	TRBV7-2	TRBJ2-7	TGTGCCAGCAAACCCCGAGCAGGGACGGACTTCTACGAGCAGTACTTC	CASKPRAGTDFYEQYF
NA	NA	TRBV12-3/TRBV12-4	TRBJ2-5	TGTGCCAGCAGTCCCCGGACAGTAGAGACCCAGTACTTC	CASSPRTVETQYF
many	TRBD1	TRBV25-1	TRBJ1-2	TGTGCCAGCAGTGAATCGATGACAGGGGGACCTAAAAATGGCTACACCTTC	CASSESMTGGPKNGYTF
few	TRBD1	TRBV3-1	TRBJ2-7	TGTGCCAGCAGCCAAGGCACAGGGGGGATCTACGAGCAGTACTTC	CASSQGTGGIYEQYF
NA	TRBD1	TRBV11-1	TRBJ1-5	TGTGCCAGCAGCGGAAGACAGGGGGCTGATGGCAATCAGCCCCAGCATTTT	CASSGRQGADGNQPQHF
many	NA	TRBV20-1	TRBJ1-5	TGCAGTGCTAGAGAGCCCGGCGGGCAGCCCCAGCATTTT	CSAREPGGQPQHF
few	NA	TRBV14	TRBJ2-7	TGTGCCAGCAGCACGTGGGCGGACGAGCAGTACTTC	CASSTWADEQYF
few	TRBD2	TRBV11-3	TRBJ2-5	TGTGCCAGCAGCCCTCGGGGACTAGGGGGGGAGACCCAGTACTTC	CASSPRGLGGETQYF
many	TRBD1	TRBV20-1	TRBJ1-1	TGCAGTGCTTTTGACAGGGCCTCGAACACTGAAGCTTTCTTT	CSAFDRASNTEAFF
NA	NA	TRBV5-1	TRBJ1-1	TGCGCCAGCAGCTTGCGAATACAGGGCACTGAAGCTTTCTTT	CASSLRIQGTEAFF
many	NA	TRBV7-3	TRBJ1-6	TGTGCCAGCAGAACGGCAGGGTATAATTCACCCCTCCACTTT	CASRTAGYNSPLHF
NA	TRBD2	TRBV20-1	TRBJ2-5	TGCAGTGCTTCCGGAGCGGGGGGCACCCAAGAGACCCAGTACTTC	CSASGAGGTQETQYF
few	NA	TRBV12-3/TRBV12-4	TRBJ2-3	TGTGCCAGCATCAAGGACGGTAATATAGATACGCAGTATTTT	CASIKDGNIDTQYF